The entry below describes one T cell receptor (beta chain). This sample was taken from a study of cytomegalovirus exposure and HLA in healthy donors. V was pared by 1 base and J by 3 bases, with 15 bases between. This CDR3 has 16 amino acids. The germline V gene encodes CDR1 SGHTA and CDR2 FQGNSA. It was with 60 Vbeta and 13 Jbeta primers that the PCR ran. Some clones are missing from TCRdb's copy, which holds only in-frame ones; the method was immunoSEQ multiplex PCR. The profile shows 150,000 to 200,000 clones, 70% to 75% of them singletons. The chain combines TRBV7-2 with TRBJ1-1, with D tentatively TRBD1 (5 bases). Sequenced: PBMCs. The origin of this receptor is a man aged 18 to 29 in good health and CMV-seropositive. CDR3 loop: CASSLGYFSGDTEAFF. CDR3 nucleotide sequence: TGTGCCAGCAGCTTAGGATATTTCTCGGGGGACACTGAAGCTTTCTTT.